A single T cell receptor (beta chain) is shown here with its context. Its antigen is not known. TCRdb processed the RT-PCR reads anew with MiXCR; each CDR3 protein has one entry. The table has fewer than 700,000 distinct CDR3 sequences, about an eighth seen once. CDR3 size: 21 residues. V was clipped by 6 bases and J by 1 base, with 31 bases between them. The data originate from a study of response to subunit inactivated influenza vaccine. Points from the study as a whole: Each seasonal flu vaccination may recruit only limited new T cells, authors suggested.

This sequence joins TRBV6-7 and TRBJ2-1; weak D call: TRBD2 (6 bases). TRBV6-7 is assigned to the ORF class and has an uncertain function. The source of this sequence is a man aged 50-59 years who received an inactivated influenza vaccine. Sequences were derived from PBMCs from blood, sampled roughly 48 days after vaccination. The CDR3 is CASSQITLASPPPLSYNEQFF. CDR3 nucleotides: TGTGCCAGCAGCCAGATCACCCTAGCGTCTCCTCCCCCTTTATCCTACAATGAGCAGTTCTTC.